The 7 T cell receptor beta chains below come from one sample, sequenced in a study of CD8 T cells in Susac syndrome. RNA amounts of 0.5 to 1 ug underwent reverse transcription with random hexamers. TCRdb reprocessed the immunoSEQ multiplex PCR reads with MiXCR, giving one entry per CDR3 protein. The repertoire holds 400,000 to 550,000 distinct CDR3 sequences, with more than 70% as singletons. The sample was CD8+ T cells from PBMCs. The receptors derive from a human donor with multiple sclerosis.

This clonotype has just a few counts. The chain employs TRBV21-1 and TRBJ2-7; the D call in the table, TRBD2, was not verified against the DNA. TRBV21-1 is termed a pseudogene. This CDR3 comprises 15 residues. The CDR3 DNA sequence: TGTGCCAGCAGCCCGCGACTAGCGGGCCCCTACGAGCAGTACTTC. Protein sequence: CASSPRLAGPYEQYF.

The gene calls are TRBV12-3 or TRBV12-4 and TRBJ2-3; 9 bases map to TRBD2. The CDR3 is 15 amino acids. V was pared by 2 bases and J by 1 base, with 1 base of the junction left unmatched. CDR3: CASSLRGGGTDTQYF. The CDR3, as DNA: TGTGCCAGCAGTTTACGCGGGGGGGGCACAGATACGCAGTATTTT.

The J gene is TRBJ2-7, the V gene TRBV4-1; 7 bases fit TRBD2. Trimming at V came to 1 base and at J to 3 bases, leaving 9 bases not matched to a gene. The CDR3 is made up of 16 amino acids. The germline gives CDR1 MGHRA, CDR2 YSYEKL. Written as DNA, the CDR3 is TGCGCCAGCAGCCAAGTCACGGGGGGAAATTTCTACGAGCAGTACTTC. This codes for CASSQVTGGNFYEQYF.

The CDR3, as DNA: TGCGCCAGCAGCCCCGAACACGGTAGCCGCCGTTCCTACAATGAGCAGTTCTTC. Translating gives CASSPEHGSRRSYNEQFF. The V gene is TRBV5-1, the J gene TRBJ2-1; unclear D gene. This CDR3 comprises 18 residues. V was cut by 4 bases and J by 1 base, with 21 bases left in between. Germline CDR1 is SGHRS and CDR2 is YFSETQ.

This clonotype has just one count. The chain joins TRBV27 to TRBJ2-3, with D perhaps matching TRBD2 (6 bases). CDR3 length: 15 residues. V was trimmed by 3 bases and J by 1 base, leaving 11 bases between them. Germline assignment: CDR1 MNHEY and CDR2 SMNVEV (reference sequence). The CDR3 region is CASSFVGGRTDTQYF. In nucleotides, the CDR3 is TGTGCCAGCAGTTTCGTGGGGGGTCGCACAGATACGCAGTATTTT.

V is TRBV27 and J is TRBJ1-5; unclear D gene. The germline V gene encodes CDR1 MNHEY and CDR2 SMNVEV (reference sequence). This CDR3 comprises 14 residues. Deletions cut 8 bases from V and 0 bases from J, with 11 bases between. The CDR3: CASRQLDSNQPQHF. CDR3 DNA sequence: TGTGCCAGCCGCCAGCTTGATAGCAATCAGCCCCAGCATTTT.

The chain couples TRBV6-6 to TRBJ2-2, with D perhaps given as TRBD1 or TRBD2 (5 bases each). The CDR3 covers 14 residues. Deletions cut 4 bases from V and 6 bases from J, with 12 bases between. Germline CDR1 reads MNHNY; CDR2 reads SVGAGI (reference sequence). The CDR3 DNA reads as TGTGCCAGCAGTTTGTCCGGGGCGGCCGGGGAGCTGTTTTTT. Protein sequence: CASSLSGAAGELFF.